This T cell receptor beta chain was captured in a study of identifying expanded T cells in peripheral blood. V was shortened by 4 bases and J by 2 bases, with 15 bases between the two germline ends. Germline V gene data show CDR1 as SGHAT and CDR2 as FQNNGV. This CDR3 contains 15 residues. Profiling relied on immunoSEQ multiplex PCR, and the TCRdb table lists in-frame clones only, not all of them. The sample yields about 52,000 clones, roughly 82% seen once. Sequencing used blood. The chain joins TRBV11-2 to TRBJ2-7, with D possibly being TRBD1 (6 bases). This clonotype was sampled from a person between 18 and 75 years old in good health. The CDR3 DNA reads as TGTGCCAGCAGCTCCGATGGGGGCAGGACCTACGAGCAGTACTTC. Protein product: CASSSDGGRTYEQYF. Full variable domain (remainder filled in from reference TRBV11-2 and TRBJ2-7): EAGVAQSPRYKIIEKRQSVAFWCNPISGHATLYWYQQILGQGPKLLIQFQNNGVVDDSQLPKDRFSAERLKGVDSTLKIQPAKLEDSAVYLCASSSDGGRTYEQYFGPGTRLTVT.